This entry lists 14 T cell receptor beta chains sequenced from one sample in a study of T cells after yellow fever vaccination. TCRdb processed the 5' RACE reads anew with MiXCR; each CDR3 protein has one entry. The sample yields 120,000 or so distinct CDR3 sequences, 5.5% to 8% seen once. The material sequenced was CD4+ T cells sorted from PBMCs, taken about 41 days after the first yellow fever vaccination. These TCRs come from a man aged 18 to 29 who received the YFV17D yellow fever vaccine.

This clonotype appeared many times. The rearrangement uses TRBV10-3 and TRBJ2-3, with 7 bases lining up with TRBD2. The CDR3 totals 13 residues. The V gene end was trimmed by 11 bases and the J gene end by 5 bases; junction bases not matched to a gene: 10. Looked up from germline, CDR1 is ENHRY and CDR2 is SYGVKD. The CDR3 loop reads CASYSGEGDTQYF. CDR3 sequence (DNA): TGTGCCTCTTACTCTGGGGAGGGAGATACGCAGTATTTT.

This clonotype showed up just a few times. V gene TRBV28 combines with J gene TRBJ1-2; D is ambiguous. The germline CDR1 and CDR2 sequences are MDHEN and SYDVKM. V was clipped by 6 bases and J by 5 bases, with 13 bases between them. This CDR3 is built from 13 residues. The chain's CDR3 is CASRMTPRYGYTF. The CDR3 nucleotides read TGTGCCAGCAGGATGACACCTCGGTATGGCTACACCTTC.

Ten or more counts support this clonotype. The CDR3 spells CASSLAGPENNSPLHF. The CDR3, as DNA: TGCGCCAGCAGCTTGGCCGGTCCAGAAAATAATTCACCCCTCCACTTT. This chain connects TRBV5-1 to TRBJ1-6; D is ambiguous. The V and J ends lost 0 bases and 5 bases respectively, with 12 bases between them. CDR1 SGHRS and CDR2 YFSETQ come from the germline V gene. The CDR3 is 16 residues long. Looking up the rest from reference TRBV5-1 and TRBJ1-6 gives the full variable domain: KAGVTQTPRYLIKTRGQQVTLSCSPISGHRSVSWYQQTPGQGLQFLFEYFSETQRNKGNFPGRFSGRQFSNSRSEMNVSTLELGDSALYLCASSLAGPENNSPLHFGNGTRLTVT.

This clonotype occurred many times. The chain employs TRBV9 and TRBJ2-4; TRBD1 might be the D (5 bases). The CDR3 contains 19 residues. Germline V CDR1 and CDR2: SGDLS, YYNGEE. Trimming pared 0 bases from V and 0 bases from J, leaving 19 bases between. The CDR3: CASSVASGIDPLAKNIQYF. The CDR3 DNA sequence: TGTGCCAGCAGCGTAGCTTCAGGGATCGACCCCCTAGCCAAAAACATTCAGTACTTC.

Points on this clonotype: This sequence may be a read error, since a much larger clone differs from it by one base. This chain links TRBV6-5 with TRBJ2-3, with TRBD1 as a possible D gene (6 bases). Germline V gene sequence: CDR1 MNHEY, CDR2 SVGAGI. The CDR3 is 16 residues long. The CDR3 protein is CASTSRGYQGTDTQCF. CDR3 nucleotides: TGTGCCAGCACTTCCAGGGGCTACCAGGGCACAGATACGCAGTGTTTT.

This clonotype was recorded at least ten times. This rearrangement joins TRBV7-2 to TRBJ1-1; possibly TRBD1 for D (5 bases). This CDR3 has 13 residues. Between the trimmed V and J ends, which lost 5 bases and 10 bases, there was a span of 17 bases. CDR1 is SGHTA, CDR2 FQGNSA, per germline. CDR3 amino acids: CASSGRGGRAAFF. The CDR3 DNA follows: TGTGCCAGCAGCGGACGTGGGGGACGGGCAGCTTTCTTT.

V and J are TRBV7-8 and TRBJ2-7; TRBD1 aligns across 9 bases. V shed 5 bases and J 1 base; nucleotides not matched to a gene: 12. This CDR3 contains 17 residues. CDR1 and CDR2 from the germline V gene are SGHVS and FQNEAQ. CDR3 in amino acids: CASSRDRVMVRSYEQYF. CDR3 bases: TGTGCCAGCAGCCGGGACAGGGTAATGGTTCGGTCCTACGAGCAGTACTTC.

This clonotype was counted many times. The V call is TRBV7-8, the J call TRBJ2-3; D is undetermined. The V gene lost 1 base and the J gene lost 2 bases, with 7 bases spanning the gap. Per the germline V gene, CDR1 is SGHVS and CDR2 is FQNEAQ. This CDR3 is 14 amino acids long. The CDR3 region is CASSLGRLTDTQYF. CDR3 in DNA: TGTGCCAGCAGCTTAGGCAGGCTCACAGATACGCAGTATTTT.

This clonotype was detected many times. This sequence joins TRBV7-2 and TRBJ2-7; D could derive from TRBD1 or TRBD2 (6 bases each). The CDR3 is made up of 14 amino acids. V was trimmed by 4 bases and J by 0 bases, leaving 10 bases between them. From germline, CDR1 is SGHTA and CDR2 FQGNSA. The CDR3 protein is CASSSGGPSYEQYF. CDR3 nucleotide sequence: TGTGCCAGCAGCTCCGGGGGCCCCTCCTACGAGCAGTACTTC.

This clonotype was seen repeatedly, ten times or more. The genes are TRBV6-5 and TRBJ2-3; TRBD1 matches at 7 bases. V was pared by 2 bases and J by 1 base, with 9 bases of the junction left unmatched. The CDR3 contains 17 residues. Germline V gives CDR1 MNHEY, CDR2 SVGAGI. CDR3 residues: CASSYPYGQGGTDTQYF. DNA of the CDR3: TGTGCCAGCAGTTACCCTTACGGCCAGGGGGGCACAGATACGCAGTATTTT.

In its sample, this clonotype was seen many times. The chain is built from TRBV12-3 or TRBV12-4 and TRBJ1-3, with TRBD1 matching 7 bases. The V segment lost 6 bases and the J segment 4 bases; nucleotides outside the gene matches: 12. This CDR3 comprises 16 residues. In DNA, the CDR3 is TGTGCCAGCAGCACCCCTGCAGGGGGTCCGGGAAACACCATATATTTT. Translating gives CASSTPAGGPGNTIYF.

This clonotype was seen at least ten times. CDR3 DNA: TGTGCCAGCAGCTTAGGACGGATCTACGAGCAGTACTTC. This codes for CASSLGRIYEQYF. The chain carries TRBV7-2 and TRBJ2-7; D is unresolved. Germline assignment: CDR1 SGHTA and CDR2 FQGNSA. The CDR3 covers 13 residues. V was pared by 1 base and J by 3 bases, with 7 bases between.

This clonotype was counted between two and nine times. This chain joins TRBV4-3 and TRBJ2-2; D remains ambiguous. In germline, CDR1 is LGHNA, CDR2 YSLEER. The CDR3 runs to 16 residues. V was trimmed by 0 bases and J by 5 bases, leaving 13 bases between them. In DNA form, the CDR3 reads TGCGCCAGCAGCCAAGAGGCAGCCCCGAGGACCGGGGAGCTGTTTTTT. Its translation: CASSQEAAPRTGELFF.

This clonotype has only a few counts. The V gene is TRBV3-1, the J gene TRBJ2-1; the D is unclear. Looked up from germline, CDR1 is LGHDT and CDR2 is YNNKEL (reference sequence). The CDR3 is 14 residues long. V was clipped by 1 base and J by 0 bases, with 4 bases between them. This CDR3 reads CASSQVLSYNEQFF. In nucleotides, the CDR3 is TGTGCCAGCAGCCAAGTCCTCTCCTACAATGAGCAGTTCTTC.